The 17 T cell receptor beta chains in this list originate from one sample, sequenced in a study of shared clonotypes between healthy human individuals. Assay used: immunoSEQ multiplex PCR; TCRdb lists only in-frame clones, some missing. The sample has roughly 490,000 clones, 79% seen once; the top ten hold more than 10%. Material: PBMCs. Every receptor here comes from a woman between 40 and 55 years old in good health. Some clones in this sample may be carry-over from other donors' samples.

The chain links TRBV6-1 to TRBJ2-2; TRBD1 aligns across 11 bases. The CDR3 is 14 amino acids. Germline values: CDR1 MNHNS, CDR2 SASEGT. J gave up 5 bases and V 6 bases, and 2 bases lay outside the gene matches. CDR3: CASRGTGGTGELFF. DNA of the CDR3: TGTGCCAGCAGGGGGACAGGGGGAACCGGGGAGCTGTTTTTT.

The J gene is TRBJ2-2, the V gene TRBV27; D ambiguous. CDR1 and CDR2 (germline): MNHEY, SMNVEV (reference sequence). The V and J ends lost 5 bases and 6 bases respectively, with 7 bases between them. CDR3 length: 12 amino acids. The CDR3 loop reads CASSPLAGELFF. CDR3 DNA sequence: TGTGCCAGCAGTCCCCTCGCCGGGGAGCTGTTTTTT.

The chain combines TRBV2 with TRBJ1-5; perhaps TRBD1 as D (6 bases). The V end lost 8 bases, the J end lost 4 bases, and 12 bases lay between the germline ends. The CDR3 extends over 13 amino acids. CDR1 and CDR2 from the germline V gene are SNHLY and FYNNEI. CDR3 DNA: TGTGCCAGCGAACAGGGAGTTAATCAGCCCCAGCATTTT. It codes for CASEQGVNQPQHF.

This clone was observed a few times. The gene calls are TRBV27 and TRBJ2-7, with D perhaps matching TRBD2 (6 bases). Per the germline V gene, CDR1 is MNHEY and CDR2 is SMNVEV (reference sequence). This CDR3 spans 15 amino acids. The germline V and J ends were trimmed by 4 bases and 3 bases, with 16 bases remaining between them. In DNA form, the CDR3 reads TGTGCCAGCAGTTACAGTCCCGGGACTGGCTACGAGCAGTACTTC. Protein: CASSYSPGTGYEQYF.

This chain connects TRBV7-2 to TRBJ2-3; maybe TRBD2 (6 bases). Per the germline V gene, CDR1 is SGHTA and CDR2 is FQGNSA. The CDR3 loop spans 17 amino acids. With 6 bases removed from V and 1 base from J, the gap between germline ends came to 20 bases. CDR3 DNA: TGTGCCAGCAGAGGGGCGGGACCAGCAACAGGCACAGATACGCAGTATTTT. Translating it yields CASRGAGPATGTDTQYF.

This chain uses TRBV11-2 with TRBJ1-4, with 8 bases that match TRBD1. This CDR3 has 13 amino acids. The V segment lost 5 bases and the J segment 10 bases; nucleotides outside the gene matches: 6. The V gene's germline CDR1 is SGHAT and CDR2 FQNNGV. This CDR3 reads CASSIGTGGKLFF. The CDR3 DNA is TGTGCCAGCAGCATAGGTACAGGGGGAAAACTGTTTTTT.

J is TRBJ2-1 and V is TRBV6-1; 10 bases match TRBD1. J lost 9 bases, V lost 1 base, and 6 bases had no gene match. The CDR3 is made up of 15 amino acids. The germline gives CDR1 MNHNS, CDR2 SASEGT. The DNA of the CDR3 is TGTGCCAGCAGTGAAGTGAGACAGGGGGCTCGTGAGCAGTTCTTC. Translation: CASSEVRQGAREQFF.

The chain is built from TRBV7-9 and TRBJ2-5; D is unresolved. V was clipped by 1 base and J by 7 bases, with 7 bases between them. Germline CDR1 reads SEHNR; CDR2 reads FQNEAQ (reference sequence). CDR3 size: 12 residues. The CDR3, as DNA: TGTGCCAGCAGCTTAGAAGAGCTGACCCAGTACTTC. It translates to CASSLEELTQYF.

The chain couples TRBV18 to TRBJ2-7; no clear D gene. The ends were cut back, 3 bases at V and 0 bases at J, with 6 bases in the middle. Germline-derived CDR1 and CDR2 are KGHSH and LQKENI. CDR3 length: 13 amino acids. The CDR3 DNA is TGTGCCAGCTCACCTGTCAGCTCCTACGAGCAGTACTTC. This codes for CASSPVSSYEQYF. Drawing the rest from reference TRBV18 and TRBJ2-7, the complete variable domain is NAGVMQNPRHLVRRRGQEARLRCSPMKGHSHVYWYRQLPEEGLKFMVYLQKENIIDESGMPKERFSAEFPKEGPSILRIQQVVRGDSAAYFCASSPVSSYEQYFGPGTRLTVT.

The CDR3 DNA is TGCGCCAGCAGCTTGGATTCTATAGCGGCGAACACCGGGGAGCTGTTTTTT. It is translated as CASSLDSIAANTGELFF. The chain couples TRBV5-1 to TRBJ2-2; D might be TRBD2 (6 bases). This CDR3 has 17 residues. Trimming cost V 0 bases and J 0 bases, with 12 bases left between them. CDR1 is SGHRS, CDR2 YFSETQ, per germline.

The rearrangement uses TRBV6-6 and TRBJ2-7; TRBD1 aligns across 8 bases. The germline V gene encodes CDR1 MNHNY and CDR2 SVGAGI (reference sequence). V lost 5 bases to trimming and J lost 0 bases; unmatched junction nucleotides: 3. The CDR3 length is 14 residues. Here the CDR3 reads CASSHRGTSYEQYF. The CDR3 nucleotides are TGTGCCAGCAGTCACAGGGGGACCTCCTACGAGCAGTACTTC.

The chain couples TRBV27 to TRBJ2-5; D not resolved. CDR1 MNHEY and CDR2 SMNVEV come from the germline V gene (reference sequence). The CDR3 is 14 residues long. Trimming cost V 3 bases and J 4 bases, with 12 bases left between them. CDR3 loop: CASSFSTDGETQYF. The CDR3 bases are TGTGCCAGCAGTTTTTCCACTGACGGAGAGACCCAGTACTTC.

J is TRBJ2-7 and V is TRBV6-5, with 7 bases matching TRBD1. The V gene's germline CDR1 is MNHEY and CDR2 SVGAGI. The length of the CDR3 is 15 residues. V shed 5 bases, J shed 1 base, and the junction held 8 bases outside the gene matches. The CDR3 region is CASSPTKGQSYEQYF. The CDR3, as DNA: TGTGCCAGCAGTCCGACCAAGGGACAGTCCTACGAGCAGTACTTC.

This clone was counted once. The chain couples TRBV5-1 to TRBJ2-3, with a tentative D call TRBD1 (6 bases). The CDR3 length is 14 residues. CDR1 SGHRS and CDR2 YFSETQ come from the germline V gene. V lost 4 bases and J 2 bases, leaving 11 bases between the germline ends. The CDR3 sequence is CASSVTGPTDTQYF. The CDR3 DNA reads TGCGCCAGCAGCGTGACAGGCCCCACAGATACGCAGTATTTT.

The V call is TRBV7-2, the J call TRBJ1-6; D may be TRBD1 (5 bases). From germline, CDR1 is SGHTA and CDR2 FQGNSA. The ends were cut back, 6 bases at V and 2 bases at J, with 8 bases in the middle. This CDR3 has 14 amino acids. The CDR3 region is CASRTEPYNSPLHF. In DNA, the CDR3 is TGTGCCAGCAGGACAGAACCCTATAATTCACCCCTCCACTTT.

The chain joins TRBV2 to TRBJ1-2, with D unclear. V gave up 3 bases and J gave up 8 bases, with 13 bases separating them. Germline V CDR1 and CDR2: SNHLY, FYNNEI. This CDR3 is 13 amino acids long. The chain's CDR3 is CASSDNPTGGYTF. For the CDR3, the DNA is TGTGCCAGCAGTGACAACCCGACGGGAGGCTACACCTTC.

This clone was seen a few times. The chain is built from TRBV29-1 and TRBJ2-3, with TRBD2 as a possible D gene (6 bases). Germline V gene data show CDR1 as SQVTM and CDR2 as ANQGSEA. With 2 bases removed from V and 5 bases from J, the gap between germline ends came to 11 bases. The CDR3 extends over 13 amino acids. The CDR3 protein is CSVERRGGDTQYF. DNA of the CDR3: TGCAGCGTTGAAAGGAGGGGTGGAGATACGCAGTATTTT.